These T cell receptor beta chains were read from a single sample in a study of T-cell reconstitution after alpha-beta-depleted transplantation in children. TCRdb reprocessed the PCR reads with MiXCR, giving one entry per CDR3 protein. The data contain fewer than 150,000 distinct CDR3 sequences, around 9.8% of them seen just once; the ten biggest clones take up under 30%. Sequences were derived from PBMCs, mostly from graft donor cells, sampled 180 days after TCRalphabeta/CD19-depleted stem cell transplant. Every receptor here comes from a girl less than two years old who had a stem cell transplant for combined immunodeficiency, so the T cells may come from the graft donor. Both conserved end residues are part of each CDR3. Fields, in order: clone size, J gene, D gene, V gene, CDR3 protein, CDR3 DNA. The D gene is left open where the match is weak. The size entry is marked missing in some rows and otherwise reads once, few, many or a size class.

few TRBJ2-7 - TRBV6-1 CASSEGLPPEQYF TGTGCCAGCAGTGAAGGACTACCCCCGGAGCAGTACTTC
- TRBJ2-2 - TRBV2 CASSVDRFNTGELFF TGTGCCAGCAGTGTCGATAGGTTTAACACCGGGGAGCTGTTTTTT
- TRBJ2-5 - TRBV27 CASRQTVFQETQYF TGTGCCAGCAGACAGACAGTCTTCCAAGAGACCCAGTACTTC
few TRBJ2-3 - TRBV11-3 CASRGHPFTDTQYF TGTGCCAGCCGGGGACACCCGTTCACAGATACGCAGTATTTT
few TRBJ1-6 TRBD1 TRBV20-1 CSAREGQGVRGPHF TGCAGTGCTAGAGAAGGGCAGGGGGTCCGAGGCCCCCACTTT
few TRBJ2-7 - TRBV20-1 CSARDSRYEQYF TGCAGTGCTAGGGACTCCCGCTACGAGCAGTACTTC
- TRBJ2-3 TRBD1 TRBV12-3/TRBV12-4 CASTLWGTASTDTQYF TGTGCCAGCACCCTTTGGGGGACAGCTAGCACAGATACGCAGTATTTT
- TRBJ2-7 - TRBV30 CAWKRQPSSYEQYF TGTGCCTGGAAGAGACAGCCTAGCTCCTACGAGCAGTACTTC
- TRBJ2-1 - TRBV29-1 CSVGGRNSYNEQFF TGCAGCGTCGGGGGACGGAACTCCTACAATGAGCAGTTCTTC
- TRBJ2-7 TRBD1 TRBV6-5 CASSYGIRADRELYEQYF TGTGCCAGCAGTTACGGAATTAGGGCGGACAGGGAGTTATACGAGCAGTACTTC
few TRBJ1-1 TRBD1 TRBV20-1 CSARVQGLTEAFF TGCAGTGCTAGGGTACAGGGGTTGACTGAAGCTTTCTTT
- TRBJ2-5 TRBD2 TRBV5-1 CASSSAGLVSQETQYF TGCGCCAGCAGCTCGGCCGGACTAGTTAGCCAAGAGACCCAGTACTTC
many TRBJ2-1 - TRBV21-1 CASSNMGKGAVSYNEQFF TGTGCCAGCAGCAATATGGGGAAAGGGGCAGTCTCCTACAATGAGCAGTTCTTC
- TRBJ2-4 - TRBV12-3/TRBV12-4 CASSLSAKNIQYF TGTGCCAGCAGTTTATCAGCCAAAAACATTCAGTACTTC
- TRBJ1-6 - TRBV4-3 CASSPSPATVAPLHF TGCGCCAGCAGCCCTAGCCCGGCGACAGTGGCACCCCTCCACTTT
few TRBJ2-1 TRBD2 TRBV13 CASSLSLDPSGVRSSYNEQFF TGTGCCAGCAGCCTATCCCTCGATCCTAGCGGGGTTCGAAGCTCCTACAATGAGCAGTTCTTC
few TRBJ2-1 TRBD1 TRBV9 CASSSRQGNNEQFF TGTGCCAGCAGCTCAAGACAGGGCAACAATGAGCAGTTCTTC
few TRBJ1-3 - TRBV7-8 CASSQQAISGNTIYF TGTGCCAGCAGCCAACAGGCCATCTCTGGAAACACCATATATTTT
few TRBJ2-7 TRBD1 TRBV4-3 CASSQSRTGYEQYF TGCGCCAGCAGCCAGTCGAGGACAGGGTACGAGCAGTACTTC
few TRBJ2-5 - TRBV15 CATSRETGLRETQYF TGTGCCACCAGCAGAGAAACAGGGTTACGGGAGACCCAGTACTTC
few TRBJ2-3 TRBD1 TRBV29-1 CSVEGQEEEYTQYF TGCAGCGTCGAGGGACAGGAGGAGGAATATACGCAGTATTTT
few TRBJ2-1 - TRBV10-3 CAISFAGSNEQFF TGTGCCATCAGTTTTGCCGGGAGCAATGAGCAGTTCTTC
few TRBJ1-5 - TRBV27 CASSLSGETSNQPQHF TGTGCCAGCAGTTTATCGGGAGAGACTAGCAATCAGCCCCAGCATTTT
- TRBJ2-3 TRBD2 TRBV6-1 CASSESGRAGTDTQYF TGTGCCAGCAGTGAGAGCGGGAGGGCGGGCACAGATACGCAGTATTTT
few TRBJ2-1 - TRBV7-6 CASRKETDAYNEQFF TGTGCCAGCAGGAAGGAAACTGATGCCTACAATGAGCAGTTCTTC
- TRBJ2-1 TRBD2 TRBV20-1 CSARKGAGGGYNEQFF TGCAGTGCTAGGAAGGGAGCGGGAGGGGGTTACAATGAGCAGTTCTTC
many TRBJ2-3 - TRBV12-3/TRBV12-4 CASSHIIPQYF TGTGCCAGCAGTCACATCATTCCGCAGTATTTT
few TRBJ1-1 TRBD1 TRBV12-3/TRBV12-4 CASSLSRQGDAFF TGTGCCAGCAGTTTATCCCGACAGGGGGACGCTTTCTTT
few TRBJ2-7 TRBD1 TRBV5-1 CASSISGQGIDEQYF TGCGCCAGCAGCATCTCGGGACAGGGGATCGACGAGCAGTACTTC
many TRBJ2-3 - TRBV13 CASSFASPGTDTQYF TGTGCCAGCAGCTTCGCGTCTCCAGGCACAGATACGCAGTATTTT
few TRBJ1-1 - TRBV20-1 CSARDLRVKGAKNTEAFF TGCAGTGCTAGAGATCTTAGGGTAAAAGGTGCGAAGAACACTGAAGCTTTCTTT
few TRBJ1-6 - TRBV7-2 CASSLLDIGSPLHF TGTGCCAGCAGCTTACTTGACATAGGATCACCCCTCCACTTT
- TRBJ1-5 - TRBV4-3 CASSQTLRTAYSNQPQHF TGCGCCAGCAGCCAGACCCTACGGACGGCTTATAGCAATCAGCCCCAGCATTTT
few TRBJ2-7 - TRBV9 CASSVEDIAYEQYF TGTGCCAGCAGCGTAGAGGACATCGCCTACGAGCAGTACTTC
- TRBJ2-6 - TRBV4-2 CASSQDRTPHSGANVLTF TGTGCCAGCAGCCAAGATCGCACTCCTCACTCTGGGGCCAACGTCCTGACTTTC
many TRBJ2-7 - TRBV7-2 CASSLAAESSYEQYF TGTGCCAGCAGCTTAGCGGCAGAGAGCTCCTACGAGCAGTACTTC
many TRBJ2-7 - TRBV5-1 CASRPGQNYEQYF TGCGCCAGCAGGCCCGGACAGAACTACGAGCAGTACTTC
- TRBJ1-1 - TRBV7-9 CASSFWTSGEAFF TGTGCCAGCAGCTTTTGGACATCGGGTGAAGCTTTCTTT
- TRBJ2-3 TRBD1 TRBV29-1 CSVERGTGGTDTQYF TGCAGCGTTGAAAGGGGCACAGGGGGCACAGATACGCAGTATTTT
- TRBJ2-6 TRBD1 TRBV2 CTISAPGTVVSGANVLTF TGTACCATCAGTGCACCCGGGACAGTGGTCTCTGGGGCCAACGTCCTGACTTTC
- TRBJ2-1 - TRBV5-1 CASSLGTYEAYNEQFF TGCGCCAGCAGCTTGGGCACGTATGAGGCCTACAATGAGCAGTTCTTC
- TRBJ2-7 - TRBV7-2 CASSLDRGLYEQYF TGTGCCAGCAGCCTCGATAGAGGACTATACGAGCAGTACTTC
- TRBJ2-3 TRBD2 TRBV20-1 CSANVAGRFTDTQYF TGCAGTGCTAACGTAGCGGGGCGATTCACAGATACGCAGTATTTT
few TRBJ1-4 - TRBV3-1 CASSRYVGVSGGQPGGATNEKLFF TGTGCCAGCAGCCGTTACGTCGGGGTTTCGGGCGGACAGCCCGGAGGGGCAACTAATGAAAAACTGTTTTTT
few TRBJ2-7 - TRBV3-1 CASSQVPGETYEQYF TGTGCCAGCAGCCAAGTACCAGGGGAAACCTACGAGCAGTACTTC
many TRBJ2-5 - TRBV5-1 CASSLVQGETQYF TGCGCCAGCAGCTTGGTACAGGGCGAGACCCAGTACTTC
many TRBJ2-1 - TRBV19 CASSMRDNEQFF TGTGCCAGTAGTATGCGGGACAATGAGCAGTTCTTC
- TRBJ2-7 - TRBV5-1 CASSSGTFTYEQYF TGCGCCAGCAGCTCCGGGACTTTCACCTACGAGCAGTACTTC
- TRBJ2-3 TRBD1 TRBV6-2/TRBV6-3 CASSYSFRGLDTQYF TGTGCCAGCAGTTACTCGTTTAGGGGGCTGGATACGCAGTATTTT
few TRBJ2-2 - TRBV12-3/TRBV12-4 CASSLAAIGELFF TGTGCCAGCAGTTTAGCGGCTATCGGGGAGCTGTTTTTT
- TRBJ2-3 TRBD2 TRBV5-1 CASSLIAGGPGDTQYF TGCGCCAGCAGCTTGATAGCGGGGGGGCCGGGAGATACGCAGTATTTT
- TRBJ2-5 - TRBV20-1 CSARGGGSLRLEETQYF TGCAGTGCTAGAGGGGGTGGGAGTCTAAGATTGGAAGAGACCCAGTACTTC
few TRBJ2-7 TRBD2 TRBV29-1 CSACGGLARPYEQYF TGCAGCGCGTGCGGCGGACTAGCGAGACCCTACGAGCAGTACTTC
- TRBJ1-1 - TRBV20-1 CSATFPGHIYTEAFF TGCAGTGCTACCTTCCCGGGACACATTTACACTGAAGCTTTCTTT